What follows are 11 T cell receptor beta chains derived from one specimen sequenced in a study of T cells in localized non-small cell lung cancer. Method: immunoSEQ multiplex PCR; TCRdb's copy keeps in-frame clones and lacks some. The table includes some 10,000 clones, 80% to 90% detected once. Specimen: peripheral blood, collected before any cancer treatment. The receptors derive from a male donor aged 60 or over with stage III lung adenocarcinoma.

The chain carries TRBV14 and TRBJ2-3, with D possibly matching TRBD1 (5 bases). Germline V gives CDR1 SGHDN, CDR2 FVKESK. The V and J ends lost 4 bases and 1 base respectively, with 15 bases between them. This CDR3 is built from 16 residues. CDR3 region: CASSLFRARGTDTQYF. DNA for the CDR3: TGTGCCAGCAGCCTATTCAGGGCCCGTGGCACAGATACGCAGTATTTT.

The chain couples TRBV2 to TRBJ2-5; the D gene is possibly TRBD2 (6 bases). Deletions cut 1 base from V and 4 bases from J, with 13 bases between. The V gene's germline CDR1 is SNHLY and CDR2 FYNNEI. The CDR3 runs 15 residues. This CDR3 reads CASSEVRGIGETQYF. CDR3 coding DNA: TGTGCCAGCAGTGAAGTACGCGGGATAGGAGAGACCCAGTACTTC.

A note on this clone: One junction end disagrees with the germline gene, perhaps due to a read error. The chain recombines TRBV7-7 with TRBJ2-2; possible D gene TRBD1, 6 bases. CDR3 size: 17 residues. In germline, CDR1 is SSHAT, CDR2 FNYEAQ (reference sequence). CDR3: CASSPKRDTSNTGELFF. DNA for the CDR3: TGTGCTAGCAGCCCAAAAAGGGACACCTCGAACACCGGGGAGCTGTTTTTT.

This chain uses TRBV29-1 with TRBJ2-7, with D unclear. The germline gives CDR1 SQVTM, CDR2 ANQGSEA. V lost 7 bases to trimming and J lost 1 base, with 20 bases between them. This CDR3 comprises 15 residues. The chain's CDR3 is CSAIAPGDLSYEQYF. The CDR3 nucleotides read TGCAGCGCAATAGCCCCGGGCGACCTATCCTACGAGCAGTACTTC.

The chain uses TRBV13 and TRBJ2-7; the D gene is possibly TRBD2 (6 bases). CDR1 is PRHDT, CDR2 FYEKMQ, per germline (reference sequence). V gave up 8 bases and J gave up 0 bases, with 11 bases separating them. This CDR3 is 13 amino acids long. CDR3 region: CASQPGGSYEQYF. The CDR3 nucleotides read TGTGCCAGCCAGCCCGGGGGCTCCTACGAGCAGTACTTC.

The gene calls are TRBV7-8 and TRBJ2-5; 11 bases are a match to TRBD2. Germline CDR1 SGHVS, CDR2 FQNEAQ. Unmatched junction bases numbered 22, after V lost 0 bases and J lost 4 bases. The CDR3 runs 22 residues. CDR3 sequence reads: CASSLARPAGTSGDLFGETQYF. CDR3 sequence (DNA): TGTGCCAGCAGCTTAGCTCGACCCGCCGGGACTAGCGGAGACTTGTTTGGAGAGACCCAGTACTTC.

The V gene is TRBV7-8, the J gene TRBJ1-1; D unclear. Per the germline V gene, CDR1 is SGHVS and CDR2 is FQNEAQ. The V end was cut by 4 bases, the J end by 4 bases, with 13 bases between. The CDR3 extends over 14 amino acids. The CDR3 DNA follows: TGTGCCAGCAGCTCTTCAAACTGGGGCACTGAAGCTTTCTTT. The encoded protein is CASSSSNWGTEAFF.

This chain joins TRBV9 and TRBJ2-1; D remains ambiguous. Germline V CDR1 and CDR2: SGDLS, YYNGEE. V was shortened by 4 bases and J by 0 bases, with 14 bases between the two germline ends. CDR3 size: 16 residues. This chain's CDR3 is CASSPRLLSSYNEQFF. The CDR3 DNA reads as TGTGCCAGCAGCCCCCGACTTCTGAGCTCCTACAATGAGCAGTTCTTC. Filled out from reference TRBV9 and TRBJ2-1, the complete variable domain reads DSGVTQTPKHLITATGQRVTLRCSPRSGDLSVYWYQQSLDQGLQFLIQYYNGEERAKGNILERFSAQQFPDLHSELNLSSLELGDSALYFCASSPRLLSSYNEQFFGPGTRLTVL.

The chain is built from TRBV15 and TRBJ1-1; no firm D call. The CDR3 totals 14 residues. Looked up from germline, CDR1 is LNHNV and CDR2 is YYDKDF (reference sequence). V was cut by 0 bases and J by 0 bases, with 5 bases left in between. In DNA, the CDR3 is TGTGCCACCAGCAGAGATAACGTGAACACTGAAGCTTTCTTT. The encoded protein is CATSRDNVNTEAFF.

This clone was observed a single time. The gene calls are TRBV2 and TRBJ2-7; D call uncertain. Trimming left V 3 bases short and J 3 bases short, with 12 bases between. This CDR3 has 14 residues. CDR1 is SNHLY, CDR2 FYNNEI, per germline. The chain's CDR3 is CASSDVRGDYEQYF. The DNA for the CDR3 is TGTGCCAGCAGTGATGTCCGTGGGGACTACGAGCAGTACTTC.

The J gene is TRBJ2-5, the V gene TRBV4-3, with D perhaps being TRBD1 or TRBD2 (6 bases each). The CDR3 loop spans 15 amino acids. In germline, CDR1 is LGHNA, CDR2 YSLEER. V lost 0 bases to trimming and J lost 5 bases, with 13 bases between them. The CDR3 DNA follows: TGCGCCAGCAGCCAAGATCCAGGGGCGGGGGAGACCCAGTACTTC. It encodes CASSQDPGAGETQYF.